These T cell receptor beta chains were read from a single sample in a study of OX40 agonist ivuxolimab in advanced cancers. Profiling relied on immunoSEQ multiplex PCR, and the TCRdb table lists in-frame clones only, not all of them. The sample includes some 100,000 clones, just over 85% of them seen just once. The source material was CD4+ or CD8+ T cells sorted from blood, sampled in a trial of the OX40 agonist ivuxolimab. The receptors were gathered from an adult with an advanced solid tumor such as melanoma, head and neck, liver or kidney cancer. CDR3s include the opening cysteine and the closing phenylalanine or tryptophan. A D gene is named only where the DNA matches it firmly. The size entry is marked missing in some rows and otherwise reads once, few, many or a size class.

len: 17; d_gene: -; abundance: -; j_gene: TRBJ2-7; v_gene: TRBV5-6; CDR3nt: TGTGCCAGCAGCTTAATCGGCCGGGGGGCCTTCACCTACGAGCAGTACTTC; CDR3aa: CASSLIGRGAFTYEQYF
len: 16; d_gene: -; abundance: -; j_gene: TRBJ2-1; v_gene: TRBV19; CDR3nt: TGTGCCAGTAGTATGGGGGGGACACGGACTTACAATGAGCAGTTCTTC; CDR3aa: CASSMGGTRTYNEQFF
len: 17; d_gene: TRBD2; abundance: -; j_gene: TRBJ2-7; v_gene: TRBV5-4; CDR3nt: TGTGCCAGCTTCGACCGACTGATAGCGGGAGGGCCCGACGAGCAGTACTTC; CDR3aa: CASFDRLIAGGPDEQYF
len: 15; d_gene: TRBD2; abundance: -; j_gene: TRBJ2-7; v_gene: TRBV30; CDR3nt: TGTGCCTGGAGTAGCCCGGGACTAGCCTCCTACGAGCAGTACTTC; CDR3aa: CAWSSPGLASYEQYF
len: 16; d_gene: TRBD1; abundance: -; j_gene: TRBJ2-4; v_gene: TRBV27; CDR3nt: TGTGCCAGCAGTTCTATGACAGGGGGACTCCAAAACATTCAGTACTTC; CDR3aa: CASSSMTGGLQNIQYF
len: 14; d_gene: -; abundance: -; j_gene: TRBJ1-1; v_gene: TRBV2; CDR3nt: TGTGCCAGTAATCCCCGGGAGCGGAACACTGAAGCTTTCTTT; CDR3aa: CASNPRERNTEAFF
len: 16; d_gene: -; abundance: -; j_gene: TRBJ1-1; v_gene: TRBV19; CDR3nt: TGTGCCAGTACCTCCTGGGTAGGGGGTTCCAACACTGAAGCTTTCTTT; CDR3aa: CASTSWVGGSNTEAFF
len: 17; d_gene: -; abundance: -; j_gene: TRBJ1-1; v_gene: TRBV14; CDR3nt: TGTGCCAGCAGCCAAGTAGGGTTCGTCACGGTCAACACTGAAGCTTTCTTT; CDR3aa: CASSQVGFVTVNTEAFF
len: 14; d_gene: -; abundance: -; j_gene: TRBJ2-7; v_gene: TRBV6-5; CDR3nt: TGTGCCAGCAGTATCCGGACAGATTCCTACGAGCAGTACTTC; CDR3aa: CASSIRTDSYEQYF
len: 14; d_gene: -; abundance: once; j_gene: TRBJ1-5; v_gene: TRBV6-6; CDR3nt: TGTGCCAGCAGTTCGAGACAGATTAATCAGCCCCAGCATTTT; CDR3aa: CASSSRQINQPQHF
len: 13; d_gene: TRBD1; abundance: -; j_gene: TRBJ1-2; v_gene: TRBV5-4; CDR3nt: TGTGCCAGCAGCATCGACAGGGATTCGGGCTACACCTTC; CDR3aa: CASSIDRDSGYTF
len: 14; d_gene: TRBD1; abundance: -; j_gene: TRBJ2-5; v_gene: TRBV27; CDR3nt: TGTGCCAGCAGTCGTGACAGGGGACGGGAGACCCAGTACTTC; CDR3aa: CASSRDRGRETQYF
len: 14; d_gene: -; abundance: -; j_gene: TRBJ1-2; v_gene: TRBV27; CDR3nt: TGTGCCAGCAGCCCCTATGGGTCTAACTATGGCTACACCTTC; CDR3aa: CASSPYGSNYGYTF
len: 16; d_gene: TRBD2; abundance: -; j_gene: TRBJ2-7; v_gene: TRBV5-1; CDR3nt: TGCGCCAGCAGCCCAGGACTAGCGGGATTGCCCTACGAGCAGTACTTC; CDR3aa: CASSPGLAGLPYEQYF
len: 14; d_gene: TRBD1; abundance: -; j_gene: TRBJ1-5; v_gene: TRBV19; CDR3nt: TGTGCCACAACAGGGGAGTCGGGCAATCAGCCCCAGCATTTT; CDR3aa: CATTGESGNQPQHF
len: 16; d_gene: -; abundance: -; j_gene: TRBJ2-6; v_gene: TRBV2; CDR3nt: TGTGCCAGCAGTGAATATCCAGTCTCTGGGGCCAACGTCCTGACTTTC; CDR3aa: CASSEYPVSGANVLTF
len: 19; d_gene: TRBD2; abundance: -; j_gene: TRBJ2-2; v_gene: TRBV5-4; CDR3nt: TGTGCCAGCAGACGTAAACCCAGCGCGGGAGGGTACCCAACCGGGGAGCTGTTTTTT; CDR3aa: CASRRKPSAGGYPTGELFF
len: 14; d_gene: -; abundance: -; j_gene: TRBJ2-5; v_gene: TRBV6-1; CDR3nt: TGTGCCAGCCTTGGACAGCCGTTACAGGAGACCCAGTACTTC; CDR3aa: CASLGQPLQETQYF
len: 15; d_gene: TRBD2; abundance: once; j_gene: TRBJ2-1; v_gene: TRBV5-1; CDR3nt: TGCGCCAGCAGCCCCACAGCGGGAGGGGGTCTTGAGCAGTTCTTC; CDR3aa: CASSPTAGGGLEQFF
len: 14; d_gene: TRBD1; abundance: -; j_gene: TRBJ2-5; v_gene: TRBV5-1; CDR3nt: TGCGCCAGCAGCACCGGGACAGGCGAAGAGACCCAGTACTTC; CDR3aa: CASSTGTGEETQYF